This TCR beta chain was observed in a study of shared clonotypes between healthy human individuals. Overall study: Per-donor plates numbered three CD4 naive, three CD4 memory, two CD8 naive and one CD8 memory.

From germline, CDR1 is SQVTM and CDR2 ANQGSEA. Trimming cost V 4 bases and J 8 bases, with 6 bases left between them. The length of the CDR3 is 10 residues. Cells designated naive CD8 were CD45RO-negative and were positively selected for CCR7, with terminally differentiated effector memory CD45RA+ cells excluded. Details on this clone: Antigen specificity is unknown.

Study-level results: It was the non-shared clonotypes that had lower generation probabilities than clonotypes shared by all four donors. Inspection by rarefaction showed sorted-subset sequencing to be incomplete despite large depth.

Under the authors' procedure: From ImmunoSEQ came sequences covering only the junction and carrying no quality scores, so filtering differed. Libraries were prepared by immunoSEQ multiplex PCR; TCRdb keeps only in-frame clonotypes and omits some of them. V and J calls and clone size are copied from that table; D and trimming were computed from the DNA. The table shows 630,000 or so clones, with roughly 98% occurring only once. The rearrangement joins TRBV29-1 to TRBJ2-1; D uncertain. Input material: naive CD8+ T cells sorted from blood. This TCR was recovered from a man aged 30 to 45 in good health. The CDR3 protein is CSVADDEQFF. The CDR3 DNA reads as TGCAGCGTTGCGGACGATGAGCAGTTCTTC.